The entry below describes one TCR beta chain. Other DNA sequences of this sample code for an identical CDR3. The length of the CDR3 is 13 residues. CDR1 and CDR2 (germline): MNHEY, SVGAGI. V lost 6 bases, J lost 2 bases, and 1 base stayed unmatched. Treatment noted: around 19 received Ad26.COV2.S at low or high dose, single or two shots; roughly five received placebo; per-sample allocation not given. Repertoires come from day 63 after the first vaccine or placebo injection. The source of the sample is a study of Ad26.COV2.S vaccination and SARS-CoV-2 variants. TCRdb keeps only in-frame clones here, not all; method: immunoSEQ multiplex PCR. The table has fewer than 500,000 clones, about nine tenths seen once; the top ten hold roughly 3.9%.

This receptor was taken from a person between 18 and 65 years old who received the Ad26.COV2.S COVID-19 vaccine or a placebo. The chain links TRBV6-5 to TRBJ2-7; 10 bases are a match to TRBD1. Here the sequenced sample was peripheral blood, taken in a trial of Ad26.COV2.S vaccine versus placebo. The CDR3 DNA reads TGTGCCAGCAGAGACAGGGGGCCCTACGAGCAGTACTTC. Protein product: CASRDRGPYEQYF.